These T cell receptor beta chains were read from a single sample in a study of blood T cell repertoires in COVID-19. Clones were read by immunoSEQ multiplex PCR, and TCRdb kept only the in-frame ones, dropping some. This table holds 250,000 to 400,000 clones, roughly 90% found once. The sample comprised PBMCs or T cells enriched from blood (not recorded which). Receptors originate from a man in his 60s who had recovered from COVID-19. CDR3s include the opening cysteine and the closing phenylalanine or tryptophan. The order of the fields is D gene, J gene, V gene, CDR3 length, CDR3 protein, CDR3 DNA. A D gene is named only where the DNA matches it firmly.

.	TRBJ1-1	TRBV28	13	CASSLMRGHEAFF	TGTGCCAGCAGTTTGATGCGCGGACATGAAGCTTTCTTT
.	TRBJ2-7	TRBV24-1	13	CATSERGRYEQYF	TGTGCCACCAGTGAGCGGGGACGGTACGAGCAGTACTTC
TRBD2	TRBJ2-1	TRBV5-1	14	CASSLAGTSDEQFF	TGCGCCAGCAGCTTGGCCGGAACTAGCGATGAGCAGTTCTTC
TRBD1	TRBJ1-6	TRBV25-1	17	CASSEPFSGGVRSPLHF	TGTGCCAGCAGTGAACCATTCTCAGGGGGAGTTCGATCACCCCTCCACTTT
TRBD1	TRBJ1-2	TRBV5-1	13	CASRTGTGDGYTF	TGCGCCAGCAGAACCGGGACAGGCGATGGCTACACCTTC
.	TRBJ1-1	TRBV2	14	CASSEISGGTEAFF	TGTGCCAGCAGTGAAATATCGGGGGGCACTGAAGCTTTCTTT
.	TRBJ1-5	TRBV2	15	CASSEMVGAGQPQHF	TGTGCCAGCAGTGAGATGGTGGGGGCGGGTCAGCCCCAGCATTTT
TRBD2	TRBJ2-3	TRBV4-1	15	CASRTGTRGTDTQYF	TGCGCCAGCAGAACCGGGACTAGGGGTACAGATACGCAGTATTTT
TRBD1	TRBJ2-3	TRBV19	15	CASIPPGQGADTQYF	TGTGCCAGCATCCCCCCGGGACAGGGTGCAGATACGCAGTATTTT
.	TRBJ1-1	TRBV29-1	12	CSVEAGNTEAFF	TGCAGCGTTGAAGCAGGGAACACTGAAGCTTTCTTT
.	TRBJ1-1	TRBV18	17	CASSPGLRALMNTEAFF	TGTGCCAGCTCACCAGGGTTGCGGGCGCTGATGAACACTGAAGCTTTCTTT
.	TRBJ2-1	TRBV6-5	15	CASSYGPTPYNEQFF	TGTGCCAGCAGTTACGGGCCCACCCCCTACAATGAGCAGTTCTTC
TRBD1	TRBJ1-4	TRBV2	13	CASRRGLNEKLFF	TGTGCCAGCAGGAGGGGGCTTAATGAAAAACTGTTTTTT
.	TRBJ2-7	TRBV15	12	CATSSSGYEQYF	TGTGCCACCAGCAGTTCCGGCTACGAGCAGTACTTC
.	TRBJ2-1	TRBV15	14	CATSRDLNLNEQFF	TGTGCCACCAGCAGAGATTTAAACTTAAATGAGCAGTTCTTC
TRBD2	TRBJ2-3	TRBV6-2/TRBV6-3	17	CASRPSRGAGGTDTQYF	TGTGCCAGCCGCCCTAGCAGGGGAGCGGGGGGCACAGATACGCAGTATTTT
TRBD1	TRBJ1-4	TRBV2	15	CASRPQGTTNEKLFF	TGTGCCAGCAGACCACAGGGGACCACTAATGAAAAACTGTTTTTT
TRBD1	TRBJ2-1	TRBV5-1	15	CASSLVGGRNNEQFF	TGCGCCAGCAGCTTGGTAGGGGGCAGGAACAATGAGCAGTTCTTC
TRBD1	TRBJ2-7	TRBV7-2	15	CASSNRGAQSYEQYF	TGTGCCAGCAGCAACAGGGGGGCCCAGTCCTACGAGCAGTACTTC
TRBD2	TRBJ2-7	TRBV6-5	14	CASKVVTSAYEQYF	TGTGCCAGCAAAGTGGTGACTAGCGCCTACGAGCAGTACTTC
.	TRBJ2-7	TRBV11-2	15	CASSLGFSVIYEQYF	TGTGCCAGCAGCTTAGGGTTCTCGGTAATCTACGAGCAGTACTTC
.	TRBJ1-2	TRBV18	14	CASSNYGLSYGYTF	TGTGCCAGCTCAAACTATGGACTAAGCTATGGCTACACCTTC